This T cell receptor beta chain came from a study of radiation and T cells in renal cell carcinoma. Study-wide results and caveats: Pretreatment tumor biopsies were lacking, so baseline clonotypes are unknown.

About this clone: Its antigen is currently unknown.

Assay used: immunoSEQ multiplex PCR; TCRdb lists only in-frame clones, some missing. The table shows some 100,000 clones, with roughly four fifths occurring only once. Germline V gene data show CDR1 as SGDLS and CDR2 as YYNGEE. J was trimmed by 7 bases and V by 2 bases; bases with no gene match: 8. CDR3 length: 14 residues. Noted time point: baseline pretreatment blood. As to treatment: 15 Gy SBRT to primary tumor, nephrectomy 4 weeks later. Serial blood draws occurred at baseline and 2 and 4 weeks post-SBRT. The patient's renal cell carcinoma had clear cell pathology. The chain joins TRBV9 to TRBJ2-7, with 8 bases identical to TRBD1. The sample in question was blood, obtained from a patient whose treatment included radiotherapy and nephrectomy. This TCR derives from a man aged 55-75 years with renal cell carcinoma. Here the CDR3 reads CASSVSQGAREQYF. The CDR3 region has the DNA TGTGCCAGCAGCGTCAGTCAGGGGGCGAGAGAGCAGTACTTC.